The T cell receptor (beta chain) described here comes from a study of T cell responses to AZD1222 COVID-19 vaccine. Overall study results and limits: Elevations in Spike-specific TCR breadth and depth followed administration of two AZD1222 doses.

Sequencing used immunoSEQ multiplex PCR; TCRdb keeps in-frame clones, though not all of them. The sample includes about 150,000 clones, approximately 90% of them seen just once. Whether given at about 4 or about 12 weeks, second doses were pooled. The V gene end was trimmed by 1 base and the J gene end by 6 bases; junction bases not matched to a gene: 3. Germline V gene data show CDR1 as MGHRA and CDR2 as YSYEKL. The CDR3 has 15 amino acids. Worth noting for this clone: Antigen: not known.

The receptor's source is an adult who received the AZD1222 COVID-19 vaccine. The rearrangement links TRBV4-1 to TRBJ1-4; TRBD1 matches 9 bases. Sequenced material: peripheral blood, taken 28 days after the second AZD1222 dose. As DNA, the CDR3 is TGCGCCAGCAGCCAAGTACAGGGGGCTCATGAAAAACTGTTTTTT. Translating it yields CASSQVQGAHEKLFF.